A single sample is the source of the 28 T cell receptor beta chains below, sequenced in a study of T cells after yellow fever vaccination. Each CDR3 protein gets one entry after TCRdb re-called the 5' RACE reads with MiXCR. The sample holds hundreds of thousands of distinct CDR3 sequences; roughly a sixth are singletons and the top ten take 15% to 20%. This material consisted of PBMCs, taken before the yellow fever booster vaccination. These receptors came from a young man who received the YFV17D yellow fever vaccine.

The sample holds a few counts of this clonotype. This chain links TRBV20-1 with TRBJ2-1; 9 bases match TRBD2. J was trimmed by 0 bases and V by 6 bases; bases with no gene match: 9. CDR3 length equals 16 residues. Germline CDR1 and CDR2: DFQATT and SNEGSKA (reference sequence). The CDR3, as DNA: TGCAGTGCGTCTTCTCTAGCGGGGCCCTCCTACAATGAGCAGTTCTTC. Translating gives CSASSLAGPSYNEQFF.

The chain has TRBV4-3 and TRBJ2-1; no clear D gene. This CDR3 contains 15 residues. CDR1 is LGHNA and CDR2 is YSLEER in the germline V gene. Trimming took 0 bases from V and 1 from J, leaving 7 bases between them. The CDR3 region has the DNA TGCGCCAGCAGCCAAGACGAAGGGTCCTACAATGAGCAGTTCTTC. Translation: CASSQDEGSYNEQFF.

This chain links TRBV9 with TRBJ2-2; TRBD1 matches at 10 bases. After removal of 3 bases from V and 5 bases from J, the junction contained 10 bases not matched to a gene. CDR3 length: 17 amino acids. In germline, CDR1 is SGDLS, CDR2 YYNGEE. In DNA, the CDR3 is TGTGCCAGCAGCGCAACCCCGGGACAGGGGAGGACCGGGGAGCTGTTTTTT. This encodes CASSATPGQGRTGELFF.

The sample holds many counts of this clonotype. V is TRBV5-1 and J is TRBJ1-2, with D possibly being TRBD1 (5 bases). The germline V gene has CDR1 SGHRS and CDR2 YFSETQ. CDR3 size: 14 residues. With 0 bases removed from V and 6 bases from J, the gap between germline ends came to 12 bases. The CDR3 reads CASSLGGEGHGYTF. CDR3 DNA sequence: TGCGCCAGCAGCTTGGGGGGGGAGGGCCATGGCTACACCTTC.

In its sample, this clonotype was seen a few times. V usage is TRBV7-9 and J usage is TRBJ1-1, with D hard to call. Trimming took 1 base from V and 9 from J, leaving 9 bases between them. The CDR3 sequence is 12 residues long. Germline CDR1 is SEHNR and CDR2 is FQNEAQ (reference sequence). CDR3 nucleotide sequence: TGTGCCAGCAGCTTAGATTACACACAAGCTTTCTTT. Amino acids: CASSLDYTQAFF.

The rearrangement uses TRBV5-1 and TRBJ1-1, with TRBD1 matching over 10 bases. CDR3 length equals 16 residues. Germline V gene sequence: CDR1 SGHRS, CDR2 YFSETQ. The V gene end was trimmed by 4 bases and the J gene end by 2 bases; junction bases not matched to a gene: 8. The CDR3 sequence: CASSRMTGGGNTEAFF. The CDR3 nucleotides are TGCGCCAGCAGCCGGATGACAGGGGGCGGTAACACTGAAGCTTTCTTT.

The rearrangement joins TRBV6-2 or TRBV6-3 to TRBJ1-1; D is possibly TRBD1 (6 bases). The length of the CDR3 is 14 residues. Trimming removed 4 bases from V and 1 base from J, with 10 bases in between. The germline gives CDR1 MNHEY, CDR2 SVGEGT. CDR3 nucleotides: TGTGCCAGCAGTTGGGACACCGGGAACACTGAAGCTTTCTTT. It codes for CASSWDTGNTEAFF.

This clonotype has at least ten counts. The chain recombines TRBV27 with TRBJ2-5, with D unclear. This CDR3 comprises 14 residues. Germline CDR1 MNHEY, CDR2 SMNVEV (reference sequence). With 6 bases removed from V and 4 bases from J, the gap between germline ends came to 15 bases. CDR3 region: CASSSPALGETQYF. For the CDR3, the DNA is TGTGCCAGCAGCTCTCCCGCCCTGGGAGAGACCCAGTACTTC.

The V call is TRBV5-1, the J call TRBJ2-3; D may match TRBD1 or TRBD2 (5 bases each). The CDR3 length is 16 residues. V dropped 0 bases and J dropped 0 bases, with 11 bases sitting between them. The germline gives CDR1 SGHRS, CDR2 YFSETQ. The chain's CDR3 is CASSLGGTYSTDTQYF. Here the CDR3 DNA reads TGCGCCAGCAGCTTGGGTGGGACGTACAGCACAGATACGCAGTATTTT.

The rearrangement links TRBV6-5 to TRBJ1-5; 7 bases are a match to TRBD1. This CDR3 is 15 amino acids long. CDR1 and CDR2 (germline): MNHEY, SVGAGI. V trimming: 0 bases; J trimming: 5 bases; junction bases outside the gene matches: 4. The DNA of the CDR3 is TGTGCCAGCAGTTACTCGATAACAGGGGATCAGCCCCAGCATTTT. This gives the protein CASSYSITGDQPQHF.

In its sample, this clonotype was seen a few times. The chain links TRBV10-3 to TRBJ2-1, with 7 bases lining up with TRBD1. After removal of 6 bases from V and 6 bases from J, the junction contained 8 bases not matched to a gene. The CDR3 covers 14 residues. Germline values: CDR1 ENHRY, CDR2 SYGVKD. The CDR3, as DNA: TGTGCCATCAGGAGACAGGGCGGAGGCAATGAGCAGTTCTTC. Amino acid sequence: CAIRRQGGGNEQFF.

This clonotype was detected only a few times. The genes are TRBV6-5 and TRBJ1-4; 9 bases map to TRBD1. CDR1 and CDR2 from the germline V gene are MNHEY and SVGAGI. Unmatched junction bases numbered 6, after V lost 3 bases and J lost 10 bases. The CDR3 is 14 residues long. CDR3 protein: CASSYLGQGGKLFF. The CDR3 DNA is TGTGCCAGCAGTTATTTGGGACAGGGCGGAAAACTGTTTTTT.

The CDR3 protein is CASSQGPGPDTQYF. CDR3 bases: TGCGCCAGCAGCCAAGGCCCCGGGCCAGATACGCAGTATTTT. The chain employs TRBV4-1 and TRBJ2-3, with D unclear. The germline V and J ends were trimmed by 1 base and 4 bases, with 9 bases remaining between them. The CDR3 is 14 residues long. Germline CDR1 MGHRA, CDR2 YSYEKL.

This rearrangement joins TRBV20-1 to TRBJ1-1, with D uncertain. Germline V gives CDR1 DFQATT, CDR2 SNEGSKA (reference sequence). This CDR3 comprises 11 residues. Trimming pared 6 bases from V and 6 bases from J, leaving 11 bases between. Here the CDR3 DNA reads TGCAGTGCCCCCCGGGGTCCTGAAGCTTTCTTT. Its translation is CSAPRGPEAFF.

The gene calls are TRBV20-1 and TRBJ1-2; a possible D gene is TRBD1 (5 bases). Germline V lookup: CDR1 DFQATT, CDR2 SNEGSKA (reference sequence). V dropped 5 bases and J dropped 4 bases, with 14 bases sitting between them. This CDR3 has 13 residues. In DNA, the CDR3 is TGCAGTGCTCCCGACCACGGGGGCTATGGCTACACCTTC. Residues: CSAPDHGGYGYTF.

This clonotype was counted a few times. This chain connects TRBV4-3 to TRBJ2-6; D gene ambiguous. The germline V and J ends were trimmed by 0 bases and 0 bases, with 6 bases remaining between them. The germline gives CDR1 LGHNA, CDR2 YSLEER. The CDR3 is 16 residues long. The CDR3 nucleotides read TGCGCCAGCAGCCAAGAGAGTAGCTCTGGGGCCAACGTCCTGACTTTC. This sequence encodes CASSQESSSGANVLTF.

This clonotype has just a few counts. The chain joins TRBV24-1 to TRBJ1-2, with D uncertain. In germline, CDR1 is KGHDR, CDR2 SFDVKD. V lost 9 bases and J 3 bases, leaving 13 bases between the germline ends. The CDR3 contains 13 residues. The CDR3 DNA sequence: TGTGCCACCTCCGGGAATAGAGACTATGGCTACACCTTC. Encoded protein: CATSGNRDYGYTF.

This clonotype was picked up a small number of times. V and J are TRBV5-5 and TRBJ2-3, with D maybe TRBD1 (6 bases). This CDR3 contains 16 residues. CDR1 and CDR2 (germline): SGHKS, YYEKEE (reference sequence). Trimming shortened V by 4 bases and J by 0 bases, and 15 bases separated the two germline ends. In DNA form, the CDR3 reads TGTGCCAGCAGCGCCAGGGGTTTACCTAGCACAGATACGCAGTATTTT. Protein sequence: CASSARGLPSTDTQYF. The complete variable domain, with remaining parts taken from reference TRBV5-5 and TRBJ2-3, reads DAGVTQSPTHLIKTRGQQVTLRCSPISGHKSVSWYQQVLGQGPQFIFQYYEKEERGRGNFPDRFSARQFPNYSSELNVNALLLGDSALYLCASSARGLPSTDTQYFGPGTRLTVL.

The chain has TRBV7-9 and TRBJ2-3; 7 bases agree with TRBD2. J was trimmed by 0 bases and V by 5 bases; bases with no gene match: 14. Germline V CDR1 and CDR2: SEHNR, FQNEAQ (reference sequence). The CDR3 has 18 amino acids. This CDR3 reads CASSPSTKGAGSTDTQYF. The CDR3 DNA sequence: TGTGCCAGCAGCCCCTCAACTAAAGGAGCGGGGAGCACAGATACGCAGTATTTT.

The chain is built from TRBV5-4 and TRBJ2-5, with D perhaps assigned TRBD1 or TRBD2 (5 bases each). The CDR3 totals 14 residues. Per the germline V gene, CDR1 is SGHNT and CDR2 is YYREEE (reference sequence). V was trimmed by 2 bases and J by 3 bases, leaving 11 bases between them. CDR3 coding DNA: TGTGCCAGCAGCTTCTCCGGGGCAAAAGAGACCCAGTACTTC. It specifies CASSFSGAKETQYF.

A few counts support this clonotype. This sequence joins TRBV7-9 and TRBJ2-1; 7 bases match TRBD2. The V gene's germline CDR1 is SEHNR and CDR2 FQNEAQ (reference sequence). Losses at the gene ends were 4 bases for V and 9 bases for J; bases not matched to a gene: 3. CDR3 length: 12 amino acids. In DNA, the CDR3 is TGTGCCAGCAGCTGGGACTATAGTGAGCAGTTCTTC. As protein: CASSWDYSEQFF.

This clonotype was picked up a small number of times. The genes are TRBV5-8 and TRBJ2-5; 9 bases align to TRBD1. The J segment lost 1 base and the V segment lost 5 bases, leaving 9 bases of the junction unmatched. The CDR3 consists of 16 residues. Germline V gene data show CDR1 as SGHTS and CDR2 as YDEGEE. CDR3 loop: CASRRPGQGSQETQYF. The CDR3 DNA sequence: TGTGCCAGCAGACGCCCGGGACAGGGATCCCAAGAGACCCAGTACTTC. Looking up the rest from reference TRBV5-8 and TRBJ2-5 gives the full variable domain: EAGVTQSPTHLIKTRGQQATLRCSPISGHTSVYWYQQALGLGLQFLLWYDEGEERNRGNFPPRFSGRQFPNYSSELNVNALELEDSALYLCASRRPGQGSQETQYFGPGTRLLVL.

J is TRBJ1-1 and V is TRBV5-1; D is possibly TRBD1 (5 bases). The CDR3 sequence is 15 residues long. Trimming stripped 1 base from V and 1 base from J, with 11 bases between. CDR1 is SGHRS, CDR2 YFSETQ, per germline. The DNA of the CDR3 is TGCGCCAGCAGCTTGCTGGGGCTGAGGAACACTGAAGCTTTCTTT. Encoded protein: CASSLLGLRNTEAFF.

This clonotype was picked up many times. The CDR3 protein is CASSRGEITNEKLFF. The CDR3 bases are TGCGCCAGCAGCCGGGGGGAAATAACTAATGAAAAACTGTTTTTT. The chain couples TRBV5-1 to TRBJ1-4; tentative D call: TRBD1 (5 bases). The germline V and J ends were trimmed by 4 bases and 1 base, with 11 bases remaining between them. This CDR3 has 15 residues. The germline V gene encodes CDR1 SGHRS and CDR2 YFSETQ.

This clonotype occurred once. V and J are TRBV7-2 and TRBJ2-3; no clear D. From germline, CDR1 is SGHTA and CDR2 FQGNSA. Between the trimmed V and J ends, which lost 0 bases and 5 bases, there was a span of 9 bases. The CDR3 spans 14 residues. The DNA of the CDR3 is TGTGCCAGCAGCTTAGCGGCTATCCGAGATACGCAGTATTTT. The encoded protein is CASSLAAIRDTQYF.

This clonotype was observed a few times. Its ends do not fully match the called genes, so a read error is possible. The chain couples TRBV6-1 to TRBJ1-3; D might be TRBD1 (5 bases). CDR1 MNHNS and CDR2 SASEGT come from the germline V gene. The CDR3 loop spans 11 amino acids. The CDR3 here is CASSEWTREHF. In DNA form, the CDR3 reads TGTGCCAGCAGTGAATGGACAAGGGAGCATTTT.

The table lists this clonotype with a few counts. This chain joins TRBV19 and TRBJ1-1; D ambiguous. The CDR3 consists of 14 residues. Trimming stripped 3 bases from V and 5 bases from J, with 13 bases between. CDR1 and CDR2 from the germline V gene are LNHDA and SQIVND (reference sequence). The CDR3 is CASSIGVPGTEAFF. CDR3 nucleotide sequence: TGTGCCAGTAGTATTGGGGTCCCCGGGACTGAAGCTTTCTTT. Together with reference TRBV19 and TRBJ1-1, the CDR3 gives the full variable domain: DGGITQSPKYLFRKEGQNVTLSCEQNLNHDAMYWYRQDPGQGLRLIYYSQIVNDFQKGDIAEGYSVSREKKESFPLTVTSAQKNPTAFYLCASSIGVPGTEAFFGQGTRLTVV.

This clonotype was counted a few times. The chain combines TRBV20-1 with TRBJ2-1; the D gene is possibly TRBD2 (6 bases). This CDR3 contains 15 residues. Germline V gene sequence: CDR1 DFQATT, CDR2 SNEGSKA (reference sequence). Between the trimmed V and J ends, which lost 6 bases and 0 bases, there was a span of 15 bases. In nucleotides, the CDR3 is TGCAGTGCCCCCCCCGGGGGATTCTCCTACAATGAGCAGTTCTTC. Amino acid sequence: CSAPPGGFSYNEQFF.